This entry concerns a single T cell receptor beta chain. Its antigen is unidentified. An approximately 200 ng quantity of DNA, tens of thousands of T cell genomes, went into the sorted-subset replicate PCRs. TCRdb's table, derived via immunoSEQ multiplex PCR, lists solely in-frame clones and lacks some. The table has 2,500,000 or so clones, 80% to 95% seen once. This sample was taken from a study of shared clonotypes between healthy human individuals. General study findings and limits: Clonotype sharing across several donors was observed for 4% to 6.5% of naive CD4 clonotypes. Sampling covered nothing but blood. Tissue TCR repertoires likely differ from those found in blood.

This receptor was obtained from a man younger than 35 in good health. Some clones in this sample may be carry-over from other donors' samples. The sample comprised naive CD4+ T cells from PBMCs. Subset of the sample: CD45RA+ positively selected.

CDR3 sequence (DNA): TGTGCCAGCAAAGGGGGCGGTAGTCCTTACGAGCAGTACTTC. Translated: CASKGGGSPYEQYF. The chain is built from TRBV28 and TRBJ2-7; TRBD1 matches at 7 bases. CDR3 length: 14 residues. V was clipped by 7 bases and J by 4 bases; unmatched bases: 10. Germline CDR1 MDHEN, CDR2 SYDVKM.